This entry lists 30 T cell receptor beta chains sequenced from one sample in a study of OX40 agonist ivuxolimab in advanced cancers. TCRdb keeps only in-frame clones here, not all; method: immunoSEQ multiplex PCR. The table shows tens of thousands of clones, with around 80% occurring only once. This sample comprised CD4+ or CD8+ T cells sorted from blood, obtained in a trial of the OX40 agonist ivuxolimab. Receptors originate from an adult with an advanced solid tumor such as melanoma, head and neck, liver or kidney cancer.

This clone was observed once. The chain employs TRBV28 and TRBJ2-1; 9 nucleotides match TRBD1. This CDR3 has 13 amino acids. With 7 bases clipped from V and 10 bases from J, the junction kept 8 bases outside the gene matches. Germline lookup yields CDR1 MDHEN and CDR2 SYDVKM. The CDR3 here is CASKTGGLGEQFF. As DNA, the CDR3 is TGTGCCAGCAAAACAGGGGGCCTGGGGGAGCAGTTCTTC.

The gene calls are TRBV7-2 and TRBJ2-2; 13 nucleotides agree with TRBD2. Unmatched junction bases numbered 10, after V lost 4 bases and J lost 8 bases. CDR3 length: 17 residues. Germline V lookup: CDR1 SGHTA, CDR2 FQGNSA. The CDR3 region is CASSSRRGLAGVGELFF. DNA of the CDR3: TGTGCCAGCAGCTCCCGACGTGGACTAGCGGGAGTGGGGGAGCTGTTTTTT.

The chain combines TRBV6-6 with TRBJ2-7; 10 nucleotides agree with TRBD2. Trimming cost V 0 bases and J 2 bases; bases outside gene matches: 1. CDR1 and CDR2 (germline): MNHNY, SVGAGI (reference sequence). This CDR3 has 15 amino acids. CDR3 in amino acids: CASSYSLAGAYEQYF. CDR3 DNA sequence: TGTGCCAGCAGTTACTCGCTAGCGGGAGCCTACGAGCAGTACTTC.

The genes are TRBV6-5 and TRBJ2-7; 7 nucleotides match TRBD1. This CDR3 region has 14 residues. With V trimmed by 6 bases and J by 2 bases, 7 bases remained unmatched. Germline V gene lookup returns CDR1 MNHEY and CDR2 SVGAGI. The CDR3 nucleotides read TGTGCCAGCAGCCACCGGGACAGCACCTACGAGCAGTACGTC. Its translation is CASSHRDSTYEQYV.

The DNA for the CDR3 is TGTGCCAGCAGCCCACTAGGAAGCGAGCAGTACTTC. Its translation: CASSPLGSEQYF. The chain combines TRBV28 with TRBJ2-7; D is perhaps TRBD2 (5 bases). Trimming pared 6 bases from V and 6 bases from J, leaving 12 bases between. Germline V gene lookup returns CDR1 MDHEN and CDR2 SYDVKM. The CDR3 contains 12 residues.

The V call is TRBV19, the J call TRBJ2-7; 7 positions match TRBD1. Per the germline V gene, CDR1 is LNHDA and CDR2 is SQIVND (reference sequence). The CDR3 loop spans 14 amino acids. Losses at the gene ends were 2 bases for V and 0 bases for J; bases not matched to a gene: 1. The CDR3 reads CASSIRDSSYEQYF. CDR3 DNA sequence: TGTGCCAGTAGTATAAGGGACAGCTCCTACGAGCAGTACTTC.

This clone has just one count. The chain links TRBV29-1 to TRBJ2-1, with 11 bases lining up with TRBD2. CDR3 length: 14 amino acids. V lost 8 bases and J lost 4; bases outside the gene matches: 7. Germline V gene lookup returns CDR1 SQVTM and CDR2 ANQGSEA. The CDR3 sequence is CSHKGLAVYNEQFF. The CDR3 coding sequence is TGCAGCCACAAGGGACTAGCGGTATACAATGAGCAGTTCTTC.

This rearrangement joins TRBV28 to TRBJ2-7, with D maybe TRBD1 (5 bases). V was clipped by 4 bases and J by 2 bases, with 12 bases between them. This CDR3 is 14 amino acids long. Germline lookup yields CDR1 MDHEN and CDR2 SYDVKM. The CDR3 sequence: CASSSLTAPYEQYV. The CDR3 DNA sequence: TGTGCCAGCAGTTCCCTGACAGCACCCTACGAGCAGTACGTC.

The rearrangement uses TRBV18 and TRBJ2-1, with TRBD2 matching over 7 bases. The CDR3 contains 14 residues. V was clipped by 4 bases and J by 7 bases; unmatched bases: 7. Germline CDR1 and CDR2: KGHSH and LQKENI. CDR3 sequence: CASSRRGGLNEQFF. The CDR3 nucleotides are TGTGCCAGCTCACGGCGGGGAGGGCTAAATGAGCAGTTCTTC.

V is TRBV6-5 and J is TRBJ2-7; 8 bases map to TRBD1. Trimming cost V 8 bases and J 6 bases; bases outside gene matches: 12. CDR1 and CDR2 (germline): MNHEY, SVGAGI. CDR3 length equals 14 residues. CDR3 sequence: CASSSQGAAAEQYF. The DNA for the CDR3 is TGTGCCAGCTCCTCCCAGGGGGCGGCGGCCGAGCAGTACTTC.

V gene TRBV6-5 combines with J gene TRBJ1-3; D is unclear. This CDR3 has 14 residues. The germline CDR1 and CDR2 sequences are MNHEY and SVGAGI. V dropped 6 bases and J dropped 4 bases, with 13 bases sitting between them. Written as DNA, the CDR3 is TGTGCCAGCAGGGGCCCGTTAACAGGAAACACCATATATTTT. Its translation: CASRGPLTGNTIYF.

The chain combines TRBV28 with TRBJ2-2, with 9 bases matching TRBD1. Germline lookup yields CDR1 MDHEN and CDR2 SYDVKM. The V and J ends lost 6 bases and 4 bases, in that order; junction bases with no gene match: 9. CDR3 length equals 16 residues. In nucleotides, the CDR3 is TGTGCCAGCAGCCACTCCGGGACAGGGAGCACCGGGGAGCTGTTTTTT. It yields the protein CASSHSGTGSTGELFF.

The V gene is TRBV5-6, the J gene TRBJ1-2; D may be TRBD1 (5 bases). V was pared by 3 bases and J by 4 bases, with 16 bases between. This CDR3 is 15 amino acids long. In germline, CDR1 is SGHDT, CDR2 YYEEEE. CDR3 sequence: CASSSRGQEFYGYTF. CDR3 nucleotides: TGTGCCAGCAGCTCCCGAGGACAAGAGTTCTATGGCTACACCTTC. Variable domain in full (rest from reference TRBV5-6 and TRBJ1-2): DAGVTQSPTHLIKTRGQQVTLRCSPKSGHDTVSWYQQALGQGPQFIFQYYEEEERQRGNFPDRFSGHQFPNYSSELNVNALLLGDSALYLCASSSRGQEFYGYTFGSGTRLTVV.

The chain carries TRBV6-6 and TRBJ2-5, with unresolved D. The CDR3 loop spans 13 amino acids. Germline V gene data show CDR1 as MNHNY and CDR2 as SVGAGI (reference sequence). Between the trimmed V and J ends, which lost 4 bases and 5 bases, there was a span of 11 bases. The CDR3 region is CASSSRPEETQYF. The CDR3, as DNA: TGTGCCAGCAGTTCTCGTCCTGAGGAGACCCAGTACTTC.

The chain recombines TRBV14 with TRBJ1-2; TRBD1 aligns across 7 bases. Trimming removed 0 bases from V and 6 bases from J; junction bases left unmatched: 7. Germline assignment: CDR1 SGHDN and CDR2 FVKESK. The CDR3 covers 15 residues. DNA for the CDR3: TGTGCCAGCAGCCAAGAGTGGCAGGGGACAGATGGCTACACCTTC. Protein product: CASSQEWQGTDGYTF.

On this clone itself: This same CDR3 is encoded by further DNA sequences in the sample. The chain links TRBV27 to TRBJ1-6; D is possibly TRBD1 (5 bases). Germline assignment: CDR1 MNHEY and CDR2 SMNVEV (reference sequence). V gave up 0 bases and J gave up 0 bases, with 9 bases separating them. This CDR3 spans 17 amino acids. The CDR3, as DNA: TGTGCCAGCAGTTTATCGCGGGGCAGCTCCTATAATTCACCCCTCCACTTT. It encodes CASSLSRGSSYNSPLHF.

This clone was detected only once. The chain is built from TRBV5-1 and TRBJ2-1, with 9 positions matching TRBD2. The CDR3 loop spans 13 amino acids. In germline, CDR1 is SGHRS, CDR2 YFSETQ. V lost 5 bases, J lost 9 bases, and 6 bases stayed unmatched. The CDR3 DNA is TGCGCCAGCAGGCGGGGGGGCCTCCTTGAGCAGTTCTTC. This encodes CASRRGGLLEQFF.

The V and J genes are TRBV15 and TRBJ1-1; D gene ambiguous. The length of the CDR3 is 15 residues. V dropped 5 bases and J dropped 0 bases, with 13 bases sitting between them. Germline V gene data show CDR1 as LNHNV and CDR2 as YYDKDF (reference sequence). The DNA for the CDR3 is TGTGCCACCAGCGGGGATAAAGGGTTGAACACTGAAGCTTTCTTT. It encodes CATSGDKGLNTEAFF.

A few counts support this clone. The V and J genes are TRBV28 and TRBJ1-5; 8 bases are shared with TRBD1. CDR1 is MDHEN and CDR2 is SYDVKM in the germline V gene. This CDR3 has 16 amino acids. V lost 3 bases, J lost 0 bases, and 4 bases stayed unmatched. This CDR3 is CASSLQGANSNQPQHF. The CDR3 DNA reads TGTGCCAGCAGTTTGCAGGGGGCGAATAGCAATCAGCCCCAGCATTTT.

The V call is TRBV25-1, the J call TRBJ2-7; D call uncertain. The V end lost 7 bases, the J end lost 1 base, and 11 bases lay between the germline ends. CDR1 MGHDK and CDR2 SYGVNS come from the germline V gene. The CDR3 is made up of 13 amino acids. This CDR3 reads CASTPVNSYEQYF. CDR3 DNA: TGTGCCAGCACCCCGGTCAATTCCTACGAGCAGTACTTC.

As DNA, the CDR3 is TGTGCCTGGGAGCCCCCTGGAAACACCATATATTTT. This translates into CAWEPPGNTIYF. The V gene is TRBV30, the J gene TRBJ1-3; D remains unclear. V lost 5 bases and J lost 2, with 7 bases in between. The CDR3 contains 12 residues. Germline-derived CDR1 and CDR2 are GTSNPN and SVGIG (reference sequence). The variable domain in full, completed from reference TRBV30 and TRBJ1-3, reads SQTIHQWPATLVQPVGSPLSLECTVEGTSNPNLYWYRQAAGRGLQLLFYSVGIGQISSEVPQNLSASRPQDRQFILSSKKLLLSDSGFYLCAWEPPGNTIYFGEGSWLTVV.

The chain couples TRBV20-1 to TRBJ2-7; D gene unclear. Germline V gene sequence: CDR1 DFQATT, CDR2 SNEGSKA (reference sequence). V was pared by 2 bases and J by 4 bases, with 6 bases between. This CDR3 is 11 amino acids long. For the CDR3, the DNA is TGCAGTGCTAGAATAGATTACGAGCAGTACTTC. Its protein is CSARIDYEQYF.

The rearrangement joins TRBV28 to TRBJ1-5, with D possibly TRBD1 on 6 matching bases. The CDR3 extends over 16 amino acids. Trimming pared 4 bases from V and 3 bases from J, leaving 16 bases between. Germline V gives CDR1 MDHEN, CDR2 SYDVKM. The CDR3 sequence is CASSSPLTGHNQPQHF. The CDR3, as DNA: TGTGCCAGCAGTTCGCCCCTTACAGGGCACAATCAGCCCCAGCATTTT. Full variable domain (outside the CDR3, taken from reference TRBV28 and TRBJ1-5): DVKVTQSSRYLVKRTGEKVFLECVQDMDHENMFWYRQDPGLGLRLIYFSYDVKMKEKGDIPEGYSVSREKKERFSLILESASTNQTSMYLCASSSPLTGHNQPQHFGDGTRLSIL.

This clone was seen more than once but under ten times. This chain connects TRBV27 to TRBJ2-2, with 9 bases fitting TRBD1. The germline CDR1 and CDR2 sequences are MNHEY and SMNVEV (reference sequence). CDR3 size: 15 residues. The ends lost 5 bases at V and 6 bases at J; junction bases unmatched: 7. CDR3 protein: CASSLTGGAPGELFF. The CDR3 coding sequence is TGTGCCAGCAGTCTAACAGGGGGCGCCCCCGGGGAGCTGTTTTTT.

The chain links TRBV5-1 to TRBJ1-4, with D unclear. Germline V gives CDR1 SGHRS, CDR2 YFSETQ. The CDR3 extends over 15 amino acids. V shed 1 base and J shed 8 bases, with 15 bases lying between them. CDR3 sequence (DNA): TGCGCCAGCAGCTTGAATGTTGGGGTAGGAGAAAAACTGTTTTTT. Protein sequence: CASSLNVGVGEKLFF.

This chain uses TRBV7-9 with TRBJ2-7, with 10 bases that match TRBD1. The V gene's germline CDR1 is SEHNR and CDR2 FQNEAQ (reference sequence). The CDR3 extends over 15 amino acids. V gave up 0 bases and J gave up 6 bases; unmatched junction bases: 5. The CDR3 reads CASSLARTGGSEQYF. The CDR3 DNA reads TGTGCCAGCAGCTTAGCGAGGACAGGGGGTTCCGAGCAGTACTTC.

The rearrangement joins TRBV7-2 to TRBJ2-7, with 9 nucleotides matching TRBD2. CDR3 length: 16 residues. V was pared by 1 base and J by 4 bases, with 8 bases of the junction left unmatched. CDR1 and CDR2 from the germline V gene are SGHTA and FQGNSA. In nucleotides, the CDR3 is TGTGCCAGCAGCTTAGAGTCGCTAGCGGGATTGTACGAGCAGTACTTC. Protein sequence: CASSLESLAGLYEQYF.

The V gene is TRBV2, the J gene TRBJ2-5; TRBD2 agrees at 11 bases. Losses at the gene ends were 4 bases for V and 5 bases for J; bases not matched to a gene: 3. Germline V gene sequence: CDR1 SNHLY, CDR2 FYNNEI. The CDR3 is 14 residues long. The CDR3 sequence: CASSAGLAVETQYF. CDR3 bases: TGTGCCAGCAGTGCGGGACTAGCGGTGGAGACCCAGTACTTC.

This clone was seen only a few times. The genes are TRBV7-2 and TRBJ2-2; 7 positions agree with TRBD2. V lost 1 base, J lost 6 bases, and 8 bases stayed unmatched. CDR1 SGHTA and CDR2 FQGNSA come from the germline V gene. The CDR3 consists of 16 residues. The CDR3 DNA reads TGTGCCAGCAGCTTAGTGGGGGGAGGGGCCTCCGGGGAGCTGTTTTTT. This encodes CASSLVGGGASGELFF.

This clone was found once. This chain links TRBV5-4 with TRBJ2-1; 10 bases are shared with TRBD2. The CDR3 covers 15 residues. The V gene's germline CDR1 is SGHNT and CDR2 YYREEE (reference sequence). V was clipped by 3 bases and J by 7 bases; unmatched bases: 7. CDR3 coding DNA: TGTGCCAGCAGCTCTCCGGGACTAGCGACAAATGAGCAGTTCTTC. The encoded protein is CASSSPGLATNEQFF.